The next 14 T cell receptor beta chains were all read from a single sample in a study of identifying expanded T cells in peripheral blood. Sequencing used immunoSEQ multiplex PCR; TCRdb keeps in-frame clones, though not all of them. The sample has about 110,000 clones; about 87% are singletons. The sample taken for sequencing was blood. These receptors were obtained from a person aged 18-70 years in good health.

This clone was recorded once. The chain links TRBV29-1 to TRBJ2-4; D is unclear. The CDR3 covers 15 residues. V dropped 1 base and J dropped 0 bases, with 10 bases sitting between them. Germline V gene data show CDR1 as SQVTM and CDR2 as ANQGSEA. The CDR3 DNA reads TGCAGCGTTGAAGTCCGCTGGTTAGCCAAAAACATTCAGTACTTC. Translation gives CSVEVRWLAKNIQYF.

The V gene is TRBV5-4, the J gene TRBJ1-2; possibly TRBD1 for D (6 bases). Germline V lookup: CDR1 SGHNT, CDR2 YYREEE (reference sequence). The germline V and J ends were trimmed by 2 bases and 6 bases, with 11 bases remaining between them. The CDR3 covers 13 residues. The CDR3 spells CASSFTGKDGYTF. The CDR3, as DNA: TGTGCCAGCAGCTTCACAGGGAAGGATGGCTACACCTTC.

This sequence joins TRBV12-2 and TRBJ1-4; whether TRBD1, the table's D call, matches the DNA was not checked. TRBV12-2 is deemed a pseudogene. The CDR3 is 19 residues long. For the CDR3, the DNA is TGTGCAAGTCGCTTAGCTCCGGGACACCAGGGGTCAACTAATGAAAAACTGTTTTTT. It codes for CASRLAPGHQGSTNEKLFF.

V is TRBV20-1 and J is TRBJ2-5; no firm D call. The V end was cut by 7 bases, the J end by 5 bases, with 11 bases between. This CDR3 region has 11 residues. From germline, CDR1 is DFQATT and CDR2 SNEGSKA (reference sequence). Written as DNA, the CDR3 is TGCAGTGGCGCCGGGCCGGAGACCCAGTACTTC. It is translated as CSGAGPETQYF.

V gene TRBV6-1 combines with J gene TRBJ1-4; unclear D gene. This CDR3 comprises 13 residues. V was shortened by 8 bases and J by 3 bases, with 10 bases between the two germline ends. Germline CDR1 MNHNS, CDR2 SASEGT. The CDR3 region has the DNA TGTGCCAGCGAATTTAGGTCTAATGAAAAACTGTTTTTT. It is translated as CASEFRSNEKLFF.

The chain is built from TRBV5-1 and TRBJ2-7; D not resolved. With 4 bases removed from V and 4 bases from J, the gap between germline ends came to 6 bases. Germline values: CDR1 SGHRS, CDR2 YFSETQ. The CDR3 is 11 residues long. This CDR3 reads CASSVGYEQYF. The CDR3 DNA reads TGCGCCAGCAGCGTAGGTTACGAGCAGTACTTC.

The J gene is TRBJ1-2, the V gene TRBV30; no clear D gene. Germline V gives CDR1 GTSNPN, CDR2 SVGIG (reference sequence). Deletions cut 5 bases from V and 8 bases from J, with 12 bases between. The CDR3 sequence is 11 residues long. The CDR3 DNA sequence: TGTGCCTGGGGTCGTGGTGGAGGCTACACCTTC. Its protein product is CAWGRGGGYTF. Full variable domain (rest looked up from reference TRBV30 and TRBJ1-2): SQTIHQWPATLVQPVGSPLSLECTVEGTSNPNLYWYRQAAGRGLQLLFYSVGIGQISSEVPQNLSASRPQDRQFILSSKKLLLSDSGFYLCAWGRGGGYTFGSGTRLTVV.

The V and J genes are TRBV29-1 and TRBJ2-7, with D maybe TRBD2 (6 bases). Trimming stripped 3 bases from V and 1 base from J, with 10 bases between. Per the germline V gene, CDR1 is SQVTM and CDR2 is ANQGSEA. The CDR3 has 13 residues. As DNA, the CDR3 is TGCAGCGTTGAGGTGGCGGGGTCCTACGAGCAGTACTTC. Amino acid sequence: CSVEVAGSYEQYF.

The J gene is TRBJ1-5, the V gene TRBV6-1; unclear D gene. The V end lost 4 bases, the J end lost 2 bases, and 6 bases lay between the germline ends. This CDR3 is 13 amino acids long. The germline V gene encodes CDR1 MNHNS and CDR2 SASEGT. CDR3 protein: CASSAGGNQPQHF. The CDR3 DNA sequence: TGTGCCAGCAGTGCCGGGGGCAATCAGCCCCAGCATTTT.

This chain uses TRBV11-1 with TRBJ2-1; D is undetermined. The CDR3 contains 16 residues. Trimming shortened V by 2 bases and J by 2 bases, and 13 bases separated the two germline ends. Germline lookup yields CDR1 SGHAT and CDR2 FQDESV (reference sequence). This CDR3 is CASSLRLIIPYNEQFF. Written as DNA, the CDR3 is TGTGCCAGCAGCTTACGCCTTATTATCCCCTACAATGAGCAGTTCTTC.

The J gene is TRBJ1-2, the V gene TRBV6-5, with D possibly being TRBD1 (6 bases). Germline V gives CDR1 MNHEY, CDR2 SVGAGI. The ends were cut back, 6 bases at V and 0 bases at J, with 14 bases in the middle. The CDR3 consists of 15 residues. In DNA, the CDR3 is TGTGCCAGCAGGGATACAGGGAACTCTAACTATGGCTACACCTTC. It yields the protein CASRDTGNSNYGYTF.

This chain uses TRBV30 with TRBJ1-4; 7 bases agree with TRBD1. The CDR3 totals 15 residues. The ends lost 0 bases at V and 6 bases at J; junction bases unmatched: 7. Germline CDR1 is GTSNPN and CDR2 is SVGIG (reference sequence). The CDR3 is CAWSVKGGGDEKLFF. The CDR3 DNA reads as TGTGCCTGGAGTGTTAAAGGGGGCGGGGATGAAAAACTGTTTTTT.

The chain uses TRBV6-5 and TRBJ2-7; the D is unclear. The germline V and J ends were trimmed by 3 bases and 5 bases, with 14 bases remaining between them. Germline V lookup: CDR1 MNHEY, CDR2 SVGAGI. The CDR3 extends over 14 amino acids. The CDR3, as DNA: TGTGCCAGCAGTTATTTTTCTAGGAGCCACGAGCAGTACTTC. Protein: CASSYFSRSHEQYF.

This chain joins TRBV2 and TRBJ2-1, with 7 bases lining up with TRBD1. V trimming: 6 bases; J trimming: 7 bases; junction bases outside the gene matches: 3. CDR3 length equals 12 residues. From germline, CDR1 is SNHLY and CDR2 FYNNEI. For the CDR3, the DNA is TGTGCCAGCAGGCTGACAGGGAATGAGCAGTTCTTC. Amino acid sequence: CASRLTGNEQFF.